The 5 T cell receptor beta chains in this list originate from one sample, sequenced in a study of blood T cells in healthy people across ages. A second about 6 to 12 cycle PCR used barcoded and J-beta primers. TCRdb re-called the 5' RACE reads with MiXCR, one entry per CDR3 protein. Of around 1,500,000 distinct CDR3 sequences in the sample, about 28% were seen once. Sequencing input: blood. The receptor set was obtained from a young woman in good health.

The chain carries TRBV10-3 and TRBJ1-5, with D uncertain. The germline V and J ends were trimmed by 3 bases and 0 bases, with 9 bases remaining between them. Per germline, CDR1 ENHRY and CDR2 SYGVKD. This CDR3 spans 15 amino acids. The CDR3 nucleotides are TGTGCCATCAGTGAATGGGCGGGTAGCAATCAGCCCCAGCATTTT. This sequence encodes CAISEWAGSNQPQHF.

V is TRBV20-1 and J is TRBJ1-2, with D perhaps matching TRBD1 (6 bases). Germline V gene data show CDR1 as DFQATT and CDR2 as SNEGSKA (reference sequence). The CDR3 has 13 amino acids. Trimming took off 3 bases at V and 4 bases at J, with 12 bases between the two ends. The CDR3 region has the DNA TGCAGTGCTAGGCGACAGGACGTCTATGGCTACACCTTC. Its protein product is CSARRQDVYGYTF.

Note on this clonotype: Being one base from a much bigger clone, this may be a read error. This chain links TRBV20-1 with TRBJ2-6; no clear D. The CDR3 covers 12 residues. V lost 3 bases to trimming and J lost 4 bases, with 4 bases between them. Germline V gene lookup returns CDR1 DFQATT and CDR2 SNEGSKA (reference sequence). The DNA for the CDR3 is TGCAGTGCTAGTGAGGGGGCCAACGTCCTGACTTTC. It encodes CSASEGANVLTF.

V and J are TRBV7-9 and TRBJ2-7, with D perhaps matching TRBD1 (6 bases). V lost 1 base to trimming and J lost 1 base, with 14 bases between them. CDR3 size: 16 residues. The V gene's germline CDR1 is SEHNR and CDR2 FQNEAQ (reference sequence). The CDR3 DNA reads as TGTGCCAGCAGCTTAGGTACAGGGACCGTATCCTACGAGCAGTACTTC. Translating gives CASSLGTGTVSYEQYF.

This clonotype turned up a few times. V and J are TRBV29-1 and TRBJ2-7, with 8 positions matching TRBD2. J was trimmed by 3 bases and V by 4 bases; bases with no gene match: 11. The CDR3 covers 15 residues. Germline V gives CDR1 SQVTM, CDR2 ANQGSEA. The CDR3 is CSVVPGRGTNYEQYF. The CDR3 DNA sequence: TGCAGCGTTGTACCCGGGAGGGGAACGAACTACGAGCAGTACTTC.